Following are 10 T cell receptor beta chains from one sample sequenced in a study of cytomegalovirus exposure and HLA in healthy donors. PCR was performed using 60 Vbeta and 13 Jbeta primers. The repertoire was sequenced with immunoSEQ multiplex PCR; TCRdb's copy has only in-frame clones and lacks some. Of approximately 82,000 clones in the sample, roughly a tenth were seen once. Sequencing input: PBMCs. The receptors originated from a man between 60 and 75 years old in good health and CMV-seropositive.

The table lists this clone with a few counts. J is TRBJ1-1 and V is TRBV6-5, with 8 bases aligning to TRBD1. The CDR3 is 14 residues long. Looked up from germline, CDR1 is MNHEY and CDR2 is SVGAGI. The V gene end was trimmed by 2 bases and the J gene end by 2 bases; junction bases not matched to a gene: 1. The CDR3 spells CASSYDRGNTEAFF. The CDR3 coding sequence is TGTGCCAGCAGTTACGACAGGGGAAACACTGAAGCTTTCTTT.

The chain employs TRBV5-1 and TRBJ1-4; D unclear. The CDR3 runs to 16 residues. Trimming cost V 0 bases and J 6 bases, with 15 bases left between them. CDR1 SGHRS and CDR2 YFSETQ come from the germline V gene. Here the CDR3 reads CASSLVLFSGYEKLFF. In DNA, the CDR3 is TGCGCCAGCAGCTTGGTCCTCTTCTCCGGGTATGAAAAACTGTTTTTT. The complete variable domain, with remaining parts taken from reference TRBV5-1 and TRBJ1-4, reads KAGVTQTPRYLIKTRGQQVTLSCSPISGHRSVSWYQQTPGQGLQFLFEYFSETQRNKGNFPGRFSGRQFSNSRSEMNVSTLELGDSALYLCASSLVLFSGYEKLFFGSGTQLSVL.

V usage is TRBV5-1 and J usage is TRBJ1-1; TRBD1 might be the D (5 bases). The CDR3 is 17 residues long. Germline V CDR1 and CDR2: SGHRS, YFSETQ. V was clipped by 3 bases and J by 1 base, with 19 bases between them. CDR3 region: CASSWTPGGGANTEAFF. CDR3 sequence (DNA): TGCGCCAGCAGCTGGACCCCGGGGGGTGGGGCGAACACTGAAGCTTTCTTT.

This clone has only a few counts. The chain employs TRBV5-4 and TRBJ2-1; 10 nucleotides match TRBD1. Germline V gene sequence: CDR1 SGHNT, CDR2 YYREEE (reference sequence). Unmatched junction bases numbered 10, after V lost 4 bases and J lost 6 bases. This CDR3 spans 16 amino acids. The CDR3 nucleotides read TGTGCCAGCAGCCAGTCCGGGACAGGGGTAAGCAATGAGCAGTTCTTC. It yields the protein CASSQSGTGVSNEQFF.

A single count supports this clone. This chain uses TRBV11-2 with TRBJ2-3; D perhaps matches TRBD2 (5 bases). CDR1 and CDR2 from the germline V gene are SGHAT and FQNNGV. The V end lost 4 bases, the J end lost 4 bases, and 15 bases lay between the germline ends. The CDR3 runs to 15 residues. The CDR3 spells CASSSPLRGSDTQYF. DNA of the CDR3: TGTGCCAGCAGCTCCCCTTTAAGAGGGTCAGATACGCAGTATTTT.

The V gene is TRBV7-2, the J gene TRBJ2-1; 8 positions agree with TRBD2. V shed 5 bases and J 4 bases; nucleotides not matched to a gene: 7. Germline CDR1 reads SGHTA; CDR2 reads FQGNSA. CDR3 length equals 15 residues. The CDR3 sequence is CASSPREGSYNEQFF. The CDR3 DNA follows: TGTGCCAGCAGCCCACGGGAGGGCTCTTACAATGAGCAGTTCTTC.

The chain is built from TRBV12-1 and TRBJ1-1; TRBD1 is taken as the D call from the table, unchecked against the DNA. TRBV12-1 is reported as a pseudogene. This CDR3 contains 13 residues. DNA for the CDR3: TGTGCCAGCAGGGTGGGGCGGCTGCCTGAAGCTTTCTTT. It encodes CASRVGRLPEAFF.

This clone was observed a few times. J is TRBJ2-5 and V is TRBV9; TRBD2 might be the D (6 bases). Germline CDR1 is SGDLS and CDR2 is YYNGEE. V gave up 9 bases and J gave up 0 bases, with 12 bases separating them. The CDR3 covers 13 residues. The CDR3 protein is CATHSGDQETQYF. CDR3 nucleotides: TGTGCCACCCACTCGGGGGACCAAGAGACCCAGTACTTC.

V and J are TRBV6-6 and TRBJ1-1; the match to TRBD1 covers 8 bases. The CDR3 runs 14 residues. V shed 6 bases, J shed 3 bases, and the junction held 6 bases outside the gene matches. Germline V gene data show CDR1 as MNHNY and CDR2 as SVGAGI (reference sequence). In DNA form, the CDR3 reads TGTGCCAGCAGCGTTCTACAGGGGGACACTGAAGCTTTCTTT. It translates to CASSVLQGDTEAFF.

This chain joins TRBV30 and TRBJ2-7, with 8 positions matching TRBD2. CDR1 is GTSNPN, CDR2 SVGIG, per germline (reference sequence). The CDR3 extends over 16 amino acids. Losses at the gene ends were 1 base for V and 1 base for J; bases not matched to a gene: 9. This CDR3 reads CAWSGVSGSWSYEQYF. CDR3 sequence (DNA): TGTGCCTGGAGTGGAGTCAGCGGGAGTTGGTCCTACGAGCAGTACTTC.